The rows below give T cell receptor beta chains drawn from one sample of a study of low-dose radiotherapy and immunotherapy resistance in tumors. TCRdb independently ran MiXCR on the reads; one entry per CDR3 protein. The sample holds about 91,000 distinct CDR3 sequences, 20% to 25% seen once. This sample comprised PBMCs, obtained after low-dose radiotherapy plus immunotherapy. All receptors come from a female donor with ovarian cancer. CDR3s include the opening cysteine and the closing phenylalanine or tryptophan. Each record gives: J gene, clone size, V gene, D gene, CDR3 protein, CDR3 DNA. The D gene is left open where the match is weak. The listing skips clone size in some rows; elsewhere it reads once, few, many or a size class.

j_gene: TRBJ1-1
abundance: many
v_gene: TRBV19
d_gene: .
CDR3aa: CASSPQGRNTEAFF
CDR3nt: TGTGCCAGTAGTCCGCAGGGCCGGAACACTGAAGCTTTCTTT

j_gene: TRBJ2-7
abundance: .
v_gene: TRBV4-2
d_gene: .
CDR3aa: CANGQGTDGTGTYEQYF
CDR3nt: TGTGCCAACGGCCAAGGCACTGACGGGACCGGTACCTACGAGCAGTACTTC

j_gene: TRBJ1-4
abundance: many
v_gene: TRBV11-3
d_gene: TRBD1
CDR3aa: CASSSDRGVREKLFF
CDR3nt: TGTGCCAGCAGCTCCGACAGGGGGGTCCGTGAAAAACTGTTTTTT

j_gene: TRBJ2-3
abundance: many
v_gene: TRBV5-1
d_gene: TRBD2
CDR3aa: CASSKGLAGESTDTQYF
CDR3nt: TGCGCCAGCAGCAAGGGACTAGCGGGAGAGAGCACAGATACGCAGTATTTT

j_gene: TRBJ2-2
abundance: .
v_gene: TRBV5-1
d_gene: .
CDR3aa: CASSLNDRELFFF
CDR3nt: .

j_gene: TRBJ1-5
abundance: large
v_gene: TRBV27
d_gene: .
CDR3aa: CASSLSSQPNQPQHF
CDR3nt: TGTGCCAGCAGTTTATCATCGCAGCCAAATCAGCCCCAGCATTTT

j_gene: TRBJ2-2
abundance: .
v_gene: TRBV20-1
d_gene: .
CDR3aa: CSAMTQNTGELFF
CDR3nt: TGCAGTGCTATGACACAGAACACCGGGGAGCTGTTTTTT

j_gene: TRBJ2-4
abundance: many
v_gene: TRBV7-2
d_gene: TRBD2
CDR3aa: CASSPGTSGVDIQYF
CDR3nt: TGTGCCAGCAGCCCCGGGACTAGCGGGGTAGACATTCAGTACTTC

j_gene: TRBJ2-1
abundance: .
v_gene: TRBV24-1
d_gene: .
CDR3aa: CATSELQGGLGEQFF
CDR3nt: TGTGCCACCAGTGAACTGCAGGGGGGGTTGGGCGAGCAGTTCTTC

j_gene: TRBJ2-7
abundance: many
v_gene: TRBV28
d_gene: .
CDR3aa: CASSLPGTVYEQYF
CDR3nt: TGTGCCAGCAGTTTACCAGGGACCGTCTACGAGCAGTACTTC

j_gene: TRBJ1-1
abundance: many
v_gene: TRBV3-1
d_gene: .
CDR3aa: CASSQEGSRRTIEAFF
CDR3nt: TGTGCCAGCAGCCAAGAGGGGAGCCGCCGAACGATTGAAGCTTTCTTT

j_gene: TRBJ1-5
abundance: many
v_gene: TRBV12-3/TRBV12-4
d_gene: .
CDR3aa: CASSFIVGDGYSNQPQHF
CDR3nt: TGTGCCAGCAGTTTTATCGTCGGGGATGGGTATAGCAATCAGCCCCAGCATTTT

j_gene: TRBJ1-5
abundance: once
v_gene: TRBV27
d_gene: .
CDR3aa: CASRPNGQIYSNQPQHF
CDR3nt: TGTGCCAGCAGACCAAACGGACAGATTTATAGCAATCAGCCCCAGCATTTT

j_gene: TRBJ2-2
abundance: many
v_gene: TRBV5-1
d_gene: TRBD1
CDR3aa: CASSGQGAVGELFF
CDR3nt: TGCGCCAGCTCAGGACAGGGGGCCGTCGGGGAGCTGTTTTTT

j_gene: TRBJ1-4
abundance: .
v_gene: TRBV9
d_gene: .
CDR3aa: CASSAGTTLNEKLFFF
CDR3nt: .

j_gene: TRBJ1-2
abundance: many
v_gene: TRBV5-1
d_gene: .
CDR3aa: CASSPGTGGNYGYTF
CDR3nt: TGCGCCAGCAGCCCCGGGACGGGGGGTAACTATGGCTACACCTTC

j_gene: TRBJ1-2
abundance: many
v_gene: TRBV30
d_gene: .
CDR3aa: CAWSAGINYGYTF
CDR3nt: TGTGCCTGGAGTGCAGGAATTAACTATGGCTACACCTTC

j_gene: TRBJ2-1
abundance: .
v_gene: TRBV6-2/TRBV6-3
d_gene: TRBD2
CDR3aa: CASSLRLAGYNEQFF
CDR3nt: TGTGCCAGCAGTTTAAGACTAGCGGGATACAATGAGCAGTTCTTC

j_gene: TRBJ2-5
abundance: many
v_gene: TRBV27
d_gene: .
CDR3aa: CATQKTQYF
CDR3nt: TGTGCCACCCAGAAGACCCAGTACTTC

j_gene: TRBJ1-1
abundance: few
v_gene: TRBV19
d_gene: .
CDR3aa: CASITRGKDTEAFF
CDR3nt: TGTGCCAGTATTACAAGGGGGAAGGACACTGAAGCTTTCTTT

j_gene: TRBJ1-3
abundance: .
v_gene: TRBV5-8
d_gene: TRBD1
CDR3aa: CASSTGTVSGNTIYF
CDR3nt: TGTGCCAGCAGCACCGGGACAGTCTCTGGAAACACCATATATTTT

j_gene: TRBJ1-1
abundance: once
v_gene: TRBV21-1
d_gene: .
CDR3aa: CASKRTGEDTEAFF
CDR3nt: TGTGCCAGCAAAAGAACGGGGGAGGACACTGAAGCTTTCTTT

j_gene: TRBJ2-7
abundance: many
v_gene: TRBV7-8
d_gene: TRBD1
CDR3aa: CASSLATGQGRYF
CDR3nt: TGTGCCAGCAGCTTAGCCACAGGACAGGGACGGTACTTC

j_gene: TRBJ2-1
abundance: few
v_gene: TRBV5-1
d_gene: .
CDR3aa: CASSPGPHNEQFF
CDR3nt: TGCGCCAGCAGCCCGGGGCCCCACAATGAGCAGTTCTTC

j_gene: TRBJ2-3
abundance: .
v_gene: TRBV5-4
d_gene: .
CDR3aa: CASRSAGSINTQYF
CDR3nt: TGTGCCAGCAGATCTGCAGGTTCTATCAATACGCAGTATTTT

j_gene: TRBJ2-5
abundance: many
v_gene: TRBV6-2/TRBV6-3
d_gene: .
CDR3aa: CASSYGGPKETQYF
CDR3nt: TGTGCCAGCAGTTACGGGGGACCGAAAGAGACCCAGTACTTC

j_gene: TRBJ2-7
abundance: many
v_gene: TRBV29-1
d_gene: TRBD1
CDR3aa: CSVSDRGLSYEQYF
CDR3nt: TGCAGCGTTTCGGACAGGGGATTGTCCTACGAGCAGTACTTC

j_gene: TRBJ1-1
abundance: many
v_gene: TRBV30
d_gene: .
CDR3aa: CAWSVDRGSEAFF
CDR3nt: TGTGCCTGGAGTGTAGATCGGGGCTCGGAAGCTTTCTTT

j_gene: TRBJ2-5
abundance: many
v_gene: TRBV19
d_gene: .
CDR3aa: CASSQGSTRETQYF
CDR3nt: TGTGCCAGTAGCCAAGGGTCAACCCGTGAGACCCAGTACTTC

j_gene: TRBJ2-5
abundance: many
v_gene: TRBV28
d_gene: .
CDR3aa: CASSSQGLGTQYF
CDR3nt: TGTGCCAGCAGCTCCCAGGGTTTGGGGACCCAGTACTTC

j_gene: TRBJ2-7
abundance: many
v_gene: TRBV29-1
d_gene: TRBD1
CDR3aa: CSVGQGAYEQYF
CDR3nt: TGCAGCGTTGGACAGGGGGCCTACGAGCAGTACTTC

j_gene: TRBJ2-3
abundance: many
v_gene: TRBV20-1
d_gene: TRBD2
CDR3aa: CSASRLAGVTQYF
CDR3nt: TGCAGTGCTAGCCGTCTAGCGGGAGTTACGCAGTATTTT

j_gene: TRBJ2-3
abundance: many
v_gene: TRBV24-1
d_gene: TRBD2
CDR3aa: CATSDPSGRADTQYF
CDR3nt: TGTGCCACCAGTGATCCTAGCGGGAGGGCAGATACGCAGTATTTT

j_gene: TRBJ2-6
abundance: many
v_gene: TRBV7-6
d_gene: TRBD2
CDR3aa: CASSLVGLAGVSGANVLTF
CDR3nt: TGTGCCAGCAGCTTAGTAGGTCTAGCGGGAGTCTCTGGGGCCAACGTCCTGACTTTC

j_gene: TRBJ2-2
abundance: many
v_gene: TRBV27
d_gene: TRBD2
CDR3aa: CASTGLAGVSTGELFF
CDR3nt: TGTGCCAGCACTGGACTAGCGGGAGTGAGTACCGGGGAGCTGTTTTTT

j_gene: TRBJ2-7
abundance: many
v_gene: TRBV5-1
d_gene: TRBD1
CDR3aa: CASSSQGAEFYEQYF
CDR3nt: TGCGCCAGCAGCTCGCAGGGGGCGGAATTCTACGAGCAGTACTTC

j_gene: TRBJ2-1
abundance: many
v_gene: TRBV2
d_gene: .
CDR3aa: CASTKQNWGTNEQFF
CDR3nt: TGTGCCAGCACTAAACAGAACTGGGGGACGAATGAGCAGTTCTTC

j_gene: TRBJ2-2
abundance: many
v_gene: TRBV14
d_gene: .
CDR3aa: CASSQRNTGELFF
CDR3nt: TGTGCCAGCAGCCAAAGGAACACCGGGGAGCTGTTTTTT

j_gene: TRBJ2-3
abundance: many
v_gene: TRBV7-2
d_gene: TRBD2
CDR3aa: CASSLGTSGGIFTDTQYF
CDR3nt: TGTGCCAGCAGCCTTGGGACTAGCGGGGGGATTTTCACAGATACGCAGTATTTT

j_gene: TRBJ1-5
abundance: many
v_gene: TRBV28
d_gene: TRBD1
CDR3aa: CASRREGRQGLQPQHF
CDR3nt: TGTGCCAGCAGGAGGGAAGGGCGACAGGGATTACAGCCCCAGCATTTT

j_gene: TRBJ2-7
abundance: many
v_gene: TRBV19
d_gene: .
CDR3aa: CASRTSGTGEQYF
CDR3nt: TGTGCCAGTAGGACCTCTGGGACGGGTGAGCAGTACTTC

j_gene: TRBJ2-1
abundance: many
v_gene: TRBV9
d_gene: TRBD2
CDR3aa: CASSAGTTPGGYNEQFF
CDR3nt: TGTGCCAGCAGCGCCGGGACTACACCAGGAGGCTACAATGAGCAGTTCTTC

j_gene: TRBJ2-1
abundance: many
v_gene: TRBV7-3
d_gene: TRBD2
CDR3aa: CASSPSGTNGNEQFF
CDR3nt: TGTGCCAGCAGTCCCTCCGGGACTAATGGGAATGAGCAGTTCTTC

j_gene: TRBJ2-5
abundance: .
v_gene: TRBV5-1
d_gene: .
CDR3aa: CASKRSGWEETQYF
CDR3nt: TGCGCCAGCAAAAGGTCGGGGTGGGAAGAGACCCAGTACTTC

j_gene: TRBJ2-7
abundance: many
v_gene: TRBV5-1
d_gene: TRBD1
CDR3aa: CASSYAGTGTNYEQYF
CDR3nt: TGCGCCAGCAGCTATGCCGGGACAGGGACAAACTACGAGCAGTACTTC

j_gene: TRBJ2-1
abundance: .
v_gene: TRBV5-1
d_gene: .
CDR3aa: CASSFSADNEQFF
CDR3nt: TGCGCCAGCAGCTTTTCAGCGGACAATGAGCAGTTCTTC

j_gene: TRBJ1-5
abundance: many
v_gene: TRBV15
d_gene: .
CDR3aa: CATSRQSGIFSLSQPQHF
CDR3nt: TGTGCCACCAGCAGACAGAGCGGAATTTTTTCCCTTAGCCAGCCCCAGCATTTT

j_gene: TRBJ1-1
abundance: many
v_gene: TRBV5-1
d_gene: .
CDR3aa: CASSLSTAMNTEAFF
CDR3nt: TGCGCCAGCAGCCTATCGACGGCCATGAACACTGAAGCTTTCTTT

j_gene: TRBJ1-5
abundance: many
v_gene: TRBV20-1
d_gene: .
CDR3aa: CSASLWGGNQPQHF
CDR3nt: TGCAGTGCTAGCCTTTGGGGTGGGAATCAGCCCCAGCATTTT

j_gene: TRBJ2-5
abundance: many
v_gene: TRBV5-4
d_gene: TRBD1
CDR3aa: CASTLQGAGETQYF
CDR3nt: TGTGCCAGCACCCTACAGGGGGCAGGGGAGACCCAGTACTTC

j_gene: TRBJ2-7
abundance: many
v_gene: TRBV10-3
d_gene: .
CDR3aa: CASEPGPPSYEQYF
CDR3nt: TGTGCCTCGGAACCGGGACCCCCCTCCTACGAGCAGTACTTC

j_gene: TRBJ2-3
abundance: many
v_gene: TRBV3-1
d_gene: .
CDR3aa: CASSPHHPQFVGTDTQYF
CDR3nt: TGTGCCAGCAGCCCACACCACCCCCAGTTTGTTGGCACAGATACGCAGTATTTT

j_gene: TRBJ2-1
abundance: many
v_gene: TRBV11-2
d_gene: TRBD2
CDR3aa: CASSFSGLAGFYNEQFF
CDR3nt: TGTGCCAGCAGCTTTTCGGGACTAGCGGGGTTTTACAATGAGCAGTTCTTC

j_gene: TRBJ2-1
abundance: many
v_gene: TRBV6-2/TRBV6-3
d_gene: .
CDR3aa: CASSYSSSGWRDEQFF
CDR3nt: TGTGCCAGCAGTTACTCGTCCAGCGGGTGGAGGGATGAGCAGTTCTTC

j_gene: TRBJ2-2
abundance: .
v_gene: TRBV6-6
d_gene: .
CDR3aa: CASSLSRTGELFFFF
CDR3nt: .

j_gene: TRBJ2-5
abundance: many
v_gene: TRBV5-6
d_gene: .
CDR3aa: CASSSGGQPETQYF
CDR3nt: TGTGCCAGCAGCTCCGGTGGACAGCCAGAGACCCAGTACTTC

j_gene: TRBJ1-2
abundance: many
v_gene: TRBV6-2/TRBV6-3
d_gene: .
CDR3aa: CASSESRRLMLGYTF
CDR3nt: TGTGCCAGCAGTGAATCTCGGCGCCTTATGCTTGGCTACACCTTC

j_gene: TRBJ1-1
abundance: few
v_gene: TRBV5-4
d_gene: .
CDR3aa: CASSSALAPENTEAFF
CDR3nt: TGTGCCAGCAGCTCGGCCCTCGCCCCCGAGAACACTGAAGCTTTCTTT

j_gene: TRBJ2-1
abundance: many
v_gene: TRBV20-1
d_gene: .
CDR3aa: CSAWDSFYNEQFF
CDR3nt: TGCAGTGCATGGGACTCGTTCTACAATGAGCAGTTCTTC